A selection of T cell receptor beta chains follows, all from one sample in a study of blood T cell repertoires in COVID-19. The protocol was immunoSEQ multiplex PCR, while the TCRdb copy is restricted to in-frame clones and leaves out a portion. The sample yields about 130,000 clones, roughly 84% seen once. Sequenced input: peripheral blood. The receptors come from a woman older than 75 with acute or convalescent COVID-19. The CDR3 runs from the conserved cysteine through the conserved F or W. The D gene is left open where the match is weak. Not all rows give a size; the values are once, few, many and, for expanded clones, a class.

D	size	J	V	DNA	CDR3
NA	NA	TRBJ2-7	TRBV2	TGTGCCAGCAGTGTCATGTCGTTAGCGGAGACCTACGAGCAGTACTTC	CASSVMSLAETYEQYF
NA	NA	TRBJ1-1	TRBV28	TGTGCCAGCAGTCAACCTACAGGGCCCCGTCGAGCTTTCTTT	CASSQPTGPRRAFF
TRBD1	NA	TRBJ1-1	TRBV23-1	TGCGGGCAGCAGCGGACAGGGGGCGATGACACTGAAGCTTTCTTT	CGQQRTGGDDTEAFF
NA	NA	TRBJ1-2	TRBV3-1/TRBV3-2	TGTGCCAGCAGCCAAGATCGGAGTATTAACTCTTATGGCTACACCTTC	CASSQDRSINSYGYTF
NA	NA	TRBJ2-1	TRBV7-3	TGTGCCAGCAGCTTAGGCAGAAACAATGAGCAGTTCTTC	CASSLGRNNEQFF
TRBD1	few	TRBJ1-4	TRBV5-4	TGTGCCAGCAGCTTTGGGACAGGGGGCCGGCTAGGCGAAAAACTGTTTTTT	CASSFGTGGRLGEKLFF
NA	NA	TRBJ1-5	TRBV2	TGTGCCAGCAGTGGGCAGGGAGGGAAGCCCCAGCATTTT	CASSGQGGKPQHF
NA	NA	TRBJ1-1	TRBV2	TGTGCCAGCAGTCAGGGCGGCAGGAACACTGAAGCTTTCTTT	CASSQGGRNTEAFF
TRBD1	NA	TRBJ1-1	TRBV6-1	TGTGCCAGCAGTGAAGGGGTTAACAGGGGGCAGGGGGAAGCTTTCTTT	CASSEGVNRGQGEAFF
NA	NA	TRBJ2-3	TRBV9	TGTGCCAGCAGCGTAGAGGCTAGCCCAGGTGGAACGCAGTATTTT	CASSVEASPGGTQYF
TRBD1	NA	TRBJ2-7	TRBV5-1	TGCGCCAGCAGCCGGTTGCCGGGACAGGGGGCCTACGAGCAGTACTTC	CASSRLPGQGAYEQYF
NA	NA	TRBJ2-2	TRBV11-2	TGTGCCAGCAGCTTAAGGCTAAGGGGCACCGGGGAGCTGTTTTTT	CASSLRLRGTGELFF
TRBD1	NA	TRBJ2-7	TRBV4-3	TGCGCCAGCAGCCGGGGACAGGCCTACGAGCAGTACTTC	CASSRGQAYEQYF
TRBD1	NA	TRBJ1-3	TRBV19	TGTGCCAGTAGGGACAGGTTCTCTGGAAACACCATATATTTT	CASRDRFSGNTIYF
TRBD1	NA	TRBJ2-2	TRBV4-2	TGTGCCAGCAGCTATAACCCGGGACAGGGTTCAACCGGGGAGCTGTTTTTT	CASSYNPGQGSTGELFF
TRBD2	NA	TRBJ2-1	TRBV19	TGTGCCAGTAGCACAAGGGGACTAGGTAACAATGAGCAGTTCTTC	CASSTRGLGNNEQFF
TRBD1	NA	TRBJ1-2	TRBV5-8	TGTGCCAGCAGCCGCCGGGACAGGGAGGGCTACACCTTC	CASSRRDREGYTF
NA	NA	TRBJ1-2	TRBV4-2	TGTGCCAGCAGCCAAGCCGGGACACGGAACTATGGCTACACCTTC	CASSQAGTRNYGYTF
NA	NA	TRBJ1-1	TRBV5-4	TGTGCCAGCAGTCCCCTTGACAGGATCTCTGAAGCTTTCTTT	CASSPLDRISEAFF
NA	NA	TRBJ2-7	TRBV12-5	TGTGCTAGTGGTTTGCCTACGAGCAAATCGGGGTACGAGCAGTACTTC	CASGLPTSKSGYEQYF
TRBD1	NA	TRBJ2-7	TRBV4-2	TGTGCCAGCAGCCAAGAAGGGAGGTATGGGACAGGGCATTCCGAGCAGTACTTC	CASSQEGRYGTGHSEQYF
TRBD2	NA	TRBJ2-7	TRBV12-5	TGTGCTAGTGGTCGTTCCGGTGGGGGGGACTATACCTACGAGCAGTACTTC	CASGRSGGGDYTYEQYF
NA	NA	TRBJ2-5	TRBV5-1	TGCGCCAGCAGCTTTGGGGACACCCAAGAGACCCAGTACTTC	CASSFGDTQETQYF
NA	NA	TRBJ2-3	TRBV7-2	TGTGCCAGCAGCTTTGGGGGCTCGGCAGATACGCAGTATTTT	CASSFGGSADTQYF
NA	NA	TRBJ1-6	TRBV7-2	TGTGCCAGCAGCTTAGACCAGGTTTCACCCCTCCACTTT	CASSLDQVSPLHF
NA	NA	TRBJ1-1	TRBV25-1	TGTGCCAGCTCTTGGGCGCAGAACACTGAAGCTTTCTTT	CASSWAQNTEAFF
TRBD2	NA	TRBJ2-3	TRBV5-4	TGTGCCAGCAGCTTACTAGCGGGAGGTAACCCGCAGTATTTT	CASSLLAGGNPQYF
TRBD1	NA	TRBJ2-7	TRBV6-5	TGTGCCAGCAGAACCACCGGGACAGGTCCCTACGAGCAGTACTTC	CASRTTGTGPYEQYF
TRBD1	once	TRBJ1-3	TRBV18	TGTGCCAGCGCGGGACAGGGGTTCGGAAACACCATATATTTT	CASAGQGFGNTIYF
NA	once	TRBJ1-5	TRBV4-1	TGCGCCAGCAGCCAAGGGACAGATCAGCCCCAGCATTTT	CASSQGTDQPQHF
NA	NA	TRBJ1-3	TRBV28	TGTGCCAGCAGTGGTGGAGGGTCCGGCTCTGGAAACACCATATATTTT	CASSGGGSGSGNTIYF
NA	NA	TRBJ2-7	TRBV18	TGTGCCAGCTCACCACCGGCTGGGGGGTACGAGCAGTACTTC	CASSPPAGGYEQYF
NA	NA	TRBJ1-1	TRBV29-1	TGCAGCGTTGAGGTAGGGGTGAACACTGAAGCTTTCTTT	CSVEVGVNTEAFF
NA	once	TRBJ1-1	TRBV5-1	TGCGCCAGCGGTGCGGGGCCAAACACTGAAGCTTTCTTT	CASGAGPNTEAFF
TRBD1	NA	TRBJ2-5	TRBV5-1	TGCGCCAGCAGTCCCGGGACAGGGCCCCAAGAGACCCAGTACTTC	CASSPGTGPQETQYF
NA	NA	TRBJ2-1	TRBV7-3	TGTGCCAGCAGCTTCCGCGGGGACTACAATGAGCAGTTCTTC	CASSFRGDYNEQFF
NA	once	TRBJ1-2	TRBV21-1	TGTGCCAGCAGCAACCGGGACAAAAATAACTATGGCTACACCTTC	CASSNRDKNNYGYTF
TRBD1	NA	TRBJ2-7	TRBV5-4	TGTGCCAGCAGCTTGATCGACAGGGGCCACGAGCAGTACTTC	CASSLIDRGHEQYF
TRBD2	once	TRBJ2-1	TRBV28	TGTGCCAGCTGGGCGGGAGGGGCCAATGAGCAGTTCTTC	CASWAGGANEQFF